This paragraph covers one T cell receptor beta chain sequence. Its antigen remains unknown. This entry comes from a study of T cell responses to AZD1222 COVID-19 vaccine. Study-wide findings and caveats: After two AZD1222 doses, spike-specific TCR breadth and depth rose versus day 0. No repertoire was sampled before or during the peak T cell response, only after it. Donor demographics were predominantly white British with a female majority; clonal diversity may be underestimated. Researchers report vaccine-associated CD4 TCRs spanning spike, with dominance at 160-218 and 743-854.

Trimming removed 6 bases from V and 0 bases from J, with 18 bases in between. Germline loops: CDR1 MNHEY, CDR2 SMNVEV (reference sequence). The CDR3 has 16 amino acids. The table came from immunoSEQ multiplex PCR; TCRdb's copy has only in-frame clones and leaves some out. Among 90,000 to 120,000 clones listed, roughly 89% were seen once. This material consisted of peripheral blood, taken on day 0 of MenACWY control vaccination. This sequence was found in an adult in good health. The rearrangement links TRBV27 to TRBJ2-7; D remains ambiguous. The CDR3 coding sequence is TGTGCCAGCAGATCCGCGGCAGTCGGATCCTCCTACGAGCAGTACTTC. It encodes CASRSAAVGSSYEQYF.